This T cell receptor (beta chain) was retrieved from a study of cytomegalovirus exposure and HLA in healthy donors. Study in general: The 110 or so validation repertoires were produced on the same platform as the 720 or so repertoires of the first cohort. This was reported in a later analysis.

This clone has only one observation. Its antigen is unidentified. The donors belonged to the 120-subject validation cohort, separate from the roughly 650-subject first cohort. Profiling relied on immunoSEQ multiplex PCR, and the TCRdb table lists in-frame clones only, not all of them. The sample has some 180,000 clones, more than 75% seen once; the top ten hold roughly 7%. The CDR3 spans 14 residues. V dropped 7 bases and J dropped 5; count of bases not matched to a gene: 8. CDR1 is MNHNS and CDR2 is SASEGT in the germline V gene. Findings and caveats of the study: Specificity for CMV antigens was confirmed in vitro for a few of the CMV-associated chains. The listing of 150 to 200 TCR beta chains classed them as cytomegalovirus-associated.

Sequencing was performed on PBMCs. The receptor's source is a man aged 30 to 45 in good health and CMV-seropositive. The chain recombines TRBV6-1 with TRBJ2-5, with 9 bases that match TRBD2. CDR3 sequence reads: CASKEREAGETQYF. The CDR3 DNA reads as TGTGCCAGCAAGGAGCGGGAGGCGGGGGAGACCCAGTACTTC.